One and the same sample provided the 19 T cell receptor beta chains below, sequenced in a study of blood T cells in healthy people across ages (dated by TCRdb to between 2014 and 2017). Library generation was performed with 5' RACE. For sequencing, an Illumina HiSeq 2500 was employed. The second PCR ran for about 6 to 12 cycles and used a J-beta primer mix along with a sample-barcoded 5' primer. TCRdb itself trimmed the public reads at Q25 with fastp, ran MiXCR and retained productive beta chains. Each record represents a unique CDR3 protein, reported with the most common genes and DNA among its rows. The sample includes roughly 900,000 distinct CDR3 sequences, with less than 35% observed a single time. The ten largest clones capture 17% of the sample. The sample taken for sequencing was blood. The source is a woman at least 80 years old in good health.

This clonotype turned up a few times. This rearrangement joins TRBV7-2 to TRBJ2-1; 11 positions agree with TRBD2. CDR3 length equals 17 residues. Unmatched junction bases numbered 13, after V lost 8 bases and J lost 4 bases. In germline, CDR1 is SGHTA, CDR2 FQGNSA. The CDR3 DNA is TGTGCCAGCCTGGCCGGTAGCGGGGGGGCAGTGTACAATGAGCAGTTCTTC. It translates to CASLAGSGGAVYNEQFF. The whole variable domain, remainder taken from reference TRBV7-2 and TRBJ2-1, is GAGVSQSPSNKVTEKGKDVELRCDPISGHTALYWYRQSLGQGLEFLIYFQGNSAPDKSGLPSDRFSAERTGGSVSTLTIQRTQQEDSAVYLCASLAGSGGAVYNEQFFGPGTRLTVL.

A word on this clonotype: This may be a read error, as it is one base from a much larger clone. The genes are TRBV6-6 and TRBJ2-5, with 8 bases lining up with TRBD1. This CDR3 region has 14 residues. Germline V gene sequence: CDR1 MNHNY, CDR2 SVGAGI (reference sequence). CDR3 sequence reads: CASGGTGQSETRYF. The CDR3 DNA reads TGTGCCAGCGGGGGGACAGGTCAATCGGAGACCCGGTACTTC.

The rearrangement links TRBV7-8 to TRBJ1-1; 8 bases line up with TRBD1. The CDR3 sequence is 15 residues long. J gave up 0 bases and V 4 bases, and 4 bases lay outside the gene matches. Per germline, CDR1 SGHVS and CDR2 FQNEAQ. CDR3 DNA: TGTGCCAGCAGCTACTCACAGGGGGTGAACACTGAAGCTTTCTTT. It is translated as CASSYSQGVNTEAFF. Looking up the rest from reference TRBV7-8 and TRBJ1-1 gives the full variable domain: GAGVSQSPRYKVAKRGQDVALRCDPISGHVSLFWYQQALGQGPEFLTYFQNEAQLDKSGLPSDRFFAERPEGSVSTLKIQRTQQEDSAVYLCASSYSQGVNTEAFFGQGTRLTVV.

This clonotype was found many times. This rearrangement joins TRBV6-6 to TRBJ1-5; D is ambiguous. The ends were cut back, 2 bases at V and 7 bases at J, with 18 bases in the middle. Per germline, CDR1 MNHNY and CDR2 SVGAGI (reference sequence). The CDR3 loop spans 16 amino acids. The CDR3 coding sequence is TGTGCCAGCAGTTACAGTGCTGTGGGGTCTTGGCAGCCCCAGCATTTT. Translated, it gives CASSYSAVGSWQPQHF.

To note about this clonotype: The junction shows a germline mismatch at one end, possibly a read error. The V and J genes are TRBV9 and TRBJ2-2; TRBD1 aligns across 11 bases. The germline V gene encodes CDR1 SGDLS and CDR2 YYNGEE. The CDR3 consists of 19 residues. The CDR3: CASSVVSGQGVSNTGERFF. The CDR3 coding sequence is TGTGCCAGCAGCGTAGTTTCGGGACAGGGGGTTTCGAACACCGGGGAGCGGTTTTTT.

There are many counts of this clonotype. The J gene is TRBJ2-1, the V gene TRBV7-2; TRBD2 agrees at 8 bases. V trimming: 6 bases; J trimming: 7 bases; junction bases outside the gene matches: 8. The CDR3 is 14 amino acids. CDR1 and CDR2 (germline): SGHTA, FQGNSA. CDR3 loop: CASRSSGPLNEQFF. CDR3 nucleotides: TGTGCCAGCAGATCTAGCGGGCCCTTGAATGAGCAGTTCTTC.

The sample holds many counts of this clonotype. The chain joins TRBV12-3 or TRBV12-4 to TRBJ1-4, with D maybe TRBD1 (5 bases). This CDR3 has 16 residues. With 5 bases removed from V and 0 bases from J, the gap between germline ends came to 13 bases. The CDR3 reads CASSPTWTTTNEKLFF. Written as DNA, the CDR3 is TGTGCCAGCAGTCCCACCTGGACAACAACTAATGAAAAACTGTTTTTT.

This clonotype was recorded a few times. J is TRBJ1-2 and V is TRBV6-1, with TRBD1 identical over 7 bases. CDR3 length: 12 residues. Losses at the gene ends were 11 bases for V and 14 bases for J; bases not matched to a gene: 17. CDR1 is MNHNS and CDR2 is SASEGT in the germline V gene. The CDR3 spells CAAAGTVYVGTF. Written as DNA, the CDR3 is TGTGCCGCCGCCGGGACAGTCTATGTGGGGACCTTC.

This clonotype was recorded many times. This sequence joins TRBV18 and TRBJ2-1; 12 positions match TRBD2. Germline values: CDR1 KGHSH, CDR2 LQKENI. V lost 1 base and J lost 9; bases outside the gene matches: 7. There are 16 residues in the CDR3. Here the CDR3 reads CASSPLTSGGRGEQFF. The CDR3 bases are TGTGCCAGCTCACCACTCACTAGCGGGGGGAGAGGTGAGCAGTTCTTC.

There are many counts of this clonotype. This sequence joins TRBV6-2 or TRBV6-3 and TRBJ1-2, with 7 bases fitting TRBD1. Germline V gene data show CDR1 as MNHEY and CDR2 as SVGEGT. The CDR3 loop spans 16 amino acids. The V segment lost 6 bases and the J segment 4 bases; nucleotides outside the gene matches: 14. The CDR3 here is CASSHTLGQLSYGYTF. CDR3 bases: TGTGCCAGCAGCCACACCTTGGGACAGCTCAGCTATGGCTACACCTTC.

This clonotype was seen repeatedly, ten times or more. V is TRBV7-9 and J is TRBJ1-1, with TRBD1 as a possible D gene (5 bases). Germline CDR1 and CDR2: SEHNR and FQNEAQ (reference sequence). The CDR3 consists of 15 residues. The V gene lost 5 bases and the J gene lost 0 bases, with 13 bases spanning the gap. The CDR3 DNA sequence: TGTGCCAGCAGCGGTAGGGGCGGACTGAACACTGAAGCTTTCTTT. Translated, it gives CASSGRGGLNTEAFF.

In this sample, this clonotype turned up many times. The chain carries TRBV12-3 or TRBV12-4 and TRBJ2-6; D possibly corresponds to TRBD2 (5 bases). V lost 4 bases and J 1 base, leaving 14 bases between the germline ends. The CDR3 totals 17 residues. The CDR3 is CASSSQDDYSGANVLTF. CDR3 nucleotide sequence: TGTGCCAGCAGTTCCCAGGACGACTATTCTGGGGCCAACGTCCTGACTTTC.

This clonotype was detected ten times or more. V gene TRBV20-1 combines with J gene TRBJ2-5; possible D gene TRBD1, 6 bases. V was shortened by 4 bases and J by 3 bases, with 15 bases between the two germline ends. Germline V lookup: CDR1 DFQATT, CDR2 SNEGSKA (reference sequence). This CDR3 has 14 residues. CDR3 sequence reads: CSATLGQIEETQYF. The CDR3, as DNA: TGCAGTGCTACCCTCGGACAGATCGAAGAGACCCAGTACTTC.

The CDR3 DNA reads TGCGCCAGCAGCACCGGTGTCCGTAGCTCCTACAATGAGCAGTACTTC. The encoded protein is CASSTGVRSSYNEQYF. The chain joins TRBV5-1 to TRBJ2-1; D gene unclear. Near its end, the DNA agrees better with TRBJ2-7, so the J call may be wrong. Germline lookup yields CDR1 SGHRS and CDR2 YFSETQ. CDR3 length: 16 residues.

The chain has TRBV20-1 and TRBJ2-3; possibly TRBD1 or TRBD2 for D (6 bases each). Germline V gives CDR1 DFQATT, CDR2 SNEGSKA (reference sequence). V was pared by 1 base and J by 4 bases, with 15 bases between. This CDR3 has 15 amino acids. The CDR3 spells CSARGLVGGPDTQYF. The CDR3, as DNA: TGCAGTGCTAGAGGACTAGTGGGGGGCCCAGATACGCAGTATTTT.

This chain connects TRBV12-3 or TRBV12-4 to TRBJ2-7, with 7 bases aligning to TRBD1. V gave up 6 bases and J gave up 6 bases; unmatched junction bases: 5. The CDR3 is made up of 12 amino acids. CDR3 sequence (DNA): TGTGCCAGCAGCCTCGACAGGGCCGAGCAGTACTTC. Residues: CASSLDRAEQYF.

This rearrangement joins TRBV20-1 to TRBJ2-1, with 7 bases lining up with TRBD2. The CDR3 sequence is 14 residues long. V shed 0 bases and J 10 bases; nucleotides not matched to a gene: 9. CDR1 is DFQATT and CDR2 is SNEGSKA in the germline V gene (reference sequence). CDR3 sequence: CSARDPSGYGEQFF. The CDR3, as DNA: TGCAGTGCTAGAGACCCTAGCGGTTATGGAGAGCAGTTCTTC.

This clonotype was seen at least ten times. The chain combines TRBV25-1 with TRBJ2-4; possibly TRBD1 or TRBD2 for D (6 bases each). The germline V gene encodes CDR1 MGHDK and CDR2 SYGVNS. Trimming removed 1 base at V and 0 bases at J, with 13 bases between. The CDR3 contains 17 residues. The CDR3 is CASSEWGRGQAKNIQYF. As DNA, the CDR3 is TGTGCCAGCAGTGAATGGGGGCGGGGTCAAGCCAAAAACATTCAGTACTTC.

A few counts support this clonotype. The V call is TRBV14, the J call TRBJ1-2, with D tentatively TRBD1 (6 bases). The germline V gene has CDR1 SGHDN and CDR2 FVKESK. There are 13 residues in the CDR3. V was cut by 7 bases and J by 5 bases, with 14 bases left in between. The DNA of the CDR3 is TGTGCCAGCACCCAGGGGTTGGGGTATGGCTACACCTTC. This codes for CASTQGLGYGYTF.